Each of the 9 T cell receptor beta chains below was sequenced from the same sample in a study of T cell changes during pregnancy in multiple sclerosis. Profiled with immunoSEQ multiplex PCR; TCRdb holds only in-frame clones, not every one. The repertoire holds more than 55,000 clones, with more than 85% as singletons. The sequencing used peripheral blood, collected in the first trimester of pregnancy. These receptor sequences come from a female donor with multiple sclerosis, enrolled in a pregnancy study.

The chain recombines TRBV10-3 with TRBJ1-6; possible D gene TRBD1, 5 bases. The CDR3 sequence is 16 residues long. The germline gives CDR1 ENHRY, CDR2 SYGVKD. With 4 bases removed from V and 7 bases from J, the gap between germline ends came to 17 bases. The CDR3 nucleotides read TGTGCCATCAGTGTTGCCACATCACCAGGGAATTCACCCCTCCACTTT. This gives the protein CAISVATSPGNSPLHF.

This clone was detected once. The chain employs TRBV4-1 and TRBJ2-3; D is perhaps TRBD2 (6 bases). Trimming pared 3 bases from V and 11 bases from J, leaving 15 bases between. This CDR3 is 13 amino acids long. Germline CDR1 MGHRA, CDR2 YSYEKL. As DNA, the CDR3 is TGCGCCAGCAGCCAGGCGGGGACTTGGGGGCAGTATTTT. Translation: CASSQAGTWGQYF.

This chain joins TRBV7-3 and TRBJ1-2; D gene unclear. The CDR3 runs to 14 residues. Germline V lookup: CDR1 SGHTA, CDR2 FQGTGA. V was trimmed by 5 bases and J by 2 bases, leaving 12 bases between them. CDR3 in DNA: TGTGCCAGCAGCCCCGAGGCATCAAACTATGGCTACACCTTC. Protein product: CASSPEASNYGYTF.

The CDR3 DNA reads as TGTGCCAGCAGTCATGGGGGGGCGAGCGGCTACACCTTC. Translating gives CASSHGGASGYTF. The rearrangement uses TRBV2 and TRBJ1-2; a possible D gene is TRBD1 (6 bases). Trimming left V 5 bases short and J 8 bases short, with 15 bases between. The germline V gene has CDR1 SNHLY and CDR2 FYNNEI. This CDR3 is built from 13 residues.

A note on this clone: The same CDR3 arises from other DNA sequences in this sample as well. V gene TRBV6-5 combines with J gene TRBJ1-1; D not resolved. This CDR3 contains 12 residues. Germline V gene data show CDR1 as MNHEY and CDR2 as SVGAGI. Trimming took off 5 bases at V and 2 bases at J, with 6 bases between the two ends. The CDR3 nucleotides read TGTGCCAGCAGTCGGGGTAACACTGAAGCTTTCTTT. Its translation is CASSRGNTEAFF.

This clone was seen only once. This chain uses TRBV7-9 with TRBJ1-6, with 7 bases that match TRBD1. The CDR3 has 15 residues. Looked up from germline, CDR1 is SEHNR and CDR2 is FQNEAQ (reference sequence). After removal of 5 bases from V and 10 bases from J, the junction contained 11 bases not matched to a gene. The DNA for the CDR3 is TGTGCCAGCAGCCCAAAAGACAGGGCGGGCTCACCCCTCCACTTT. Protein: CASSPKDRAGSPLHF.

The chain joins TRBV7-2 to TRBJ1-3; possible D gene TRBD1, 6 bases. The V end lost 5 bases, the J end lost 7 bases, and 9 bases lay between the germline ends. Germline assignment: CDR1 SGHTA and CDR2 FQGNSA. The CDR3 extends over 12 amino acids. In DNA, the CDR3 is TGTGCCAGCAGCAAAAGGGGGAACACCATATATTTT. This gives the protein CASSKRGNTIYF.

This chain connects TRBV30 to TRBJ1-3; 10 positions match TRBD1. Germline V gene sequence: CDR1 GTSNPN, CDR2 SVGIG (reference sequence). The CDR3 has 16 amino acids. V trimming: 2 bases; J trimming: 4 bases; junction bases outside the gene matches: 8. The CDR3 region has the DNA TGTGCCTGGAGTCTTCCGACAGGGGGCATGGGAAACACCATATATTTT. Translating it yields CAWSLPTGGMGNTIYF.

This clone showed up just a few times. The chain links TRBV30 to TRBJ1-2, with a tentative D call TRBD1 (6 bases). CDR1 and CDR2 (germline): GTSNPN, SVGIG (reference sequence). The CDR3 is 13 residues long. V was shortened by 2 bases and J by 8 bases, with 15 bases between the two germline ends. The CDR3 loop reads CAWSPQGMKGYTF. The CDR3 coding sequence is TGTGCCTGGAGTCCCCAGGGGATGAAGGGCTACACCTTC.